These 4 T cell receptor beta chains share one sample of origin, sequenced in a study of beta chain features in type 1 diabetes. Regarding the study as a whole: Across all four CD4+ subsets, people with type 1 diabetes showed modestly shorter TCRB CDR3s.

The antigens for these receptors are not known. cDNA synthesis used the whole RNA isolate, giving expressed TCRB sequences. Assay used: immunoSEQ multiplex PCR; TCRdb lists only in-frame clones, some missing. The sample has hundreds of thousands of clones; 10% to 15% are singletons. The sequencing sample was made of naive CD4+ T cells from blood. The receptors come from a young man with type 1 diabetes.

This clone was recorded a few times. The genes are TRBV15 and TRBJ2-2; unclear D gene. The germline gives CDR1 LNHNV, CDR2 YYDKDF (reference sequence). The CDR3 extends over 15 amino acids. V gave up 0 bases and J gave up 4 bases, with 9 bases separating them. CDR3 protein: CATSREVAATGELFF. The CDR3 DNA sequence: TGTGCCACCAGCAGAGAAGTGGCAGCCACCGGGGAGCTGTTTTTT.

This clone turned up a few times. The V and J genes are TRBV29-1 and TRBJ1-2; a possible D gene is TRBD1 (5 bases). The CDR3 is 13 amino acids. Deletions cut 6 bases from V and 2 bases from J, with 13 bases between. CDR1 and CDR2 (germline): SQVTM, ANQGSEA. CDR3 DNA: TGCAGCGTCGGTTTGGGGGGAAACTATGGCTACACCTTC. It encodes CSVGLGGNYGYTF.

The sample holds a few counts of this clone. The chain has TRBV9 and TRBJ2-5, with TRBD2 matching over 11 bases. This CDR3 comprises 14 residues. V gave up 4 bases and J gave up 4 bases; unmatched junction bases: 3. From germline, CDR1 is SGDLS and CDR2 YYNGEE. CDR3 residues: CASSPTSGGETQYF. DNA of the CDR3: TGTGCCAGCAGCCCCACTAGCGGGGGAGAGACCCAGTACTTC.

This clone was found a few times. The gene calls are TRBV4-2 and TRBJ1-2; TRBD1 agrees at 10 bases. CDR3 size: 18 residues. Trimming at V came to 4 bases and at J to 8 bases, leaving 19 bases not matched to a gene. Germline V gene sequence: CDR1 LGHNA, CDR2 YNFKEQ. CDR3 nucleotide sequence: TGTGCCAGCAGCCCCAAGCAGGATTCTGAGAGGACAGGGGGGGGCTACACCTTC. Translating it yields CASSPKQDSERTGGGYTF.